This T cell receptor (beta chain) was sequenced for a study of early T cells in non-severe SARS-CoV-2 infection. This clonotype was recorded many times. MiXCR, run by TCRdb on the 5' RACE reads, gives a single entry per CDR3 protein. The table includes 55,000 to 65,000 distinct CDR3 sequences, around an eighth detected once. The CDR3 consists of 13 residues. The V gene's germline CDR1 is SGHKS and CDR2 YYEKEE (reference sequence). The ends were cut back, 0 bases at V and 4 bases at J, with 5 bases in the middle. The chain couples TRBV5-5 to TRBJ1-5; D gene ambiguous. This specimen was whole blood, taken at baseline. This clonotype was sampled from an adult who was a healthcare worker with PCR-confirmed SARS-CoV-2 infection or an uninfected control (not recorded which). The CDR3 reads CASSLGENQPQHF. CDR3 in DNA: TGTGCCAGCAGCTTGGGAGAAAATCAGCCCCAGCATTTT.